This entry concerns a single TCR beta chain. With V trimmed by 0 bases and J by 4 bases, 5 bases remained unmatched. Germline V gene lookup returns CDR1 SGDLS and CDR2 YYNGEE. The CDR3 is 15 residues long. This table comes from immunoSEQ multiplex PCR, and its TCRdb copy is limited to in-frame clones, with some not included. The sample carries 150,000 to 200,000 clones, roughly 79% recorded once. The sample comes from a study of blood T cell repertoires in COVID-19. Study-level background: Researchers got acute and convalescent COVID-19 samples from the United States, Italy and Spain.

Seattle-derived patients entered the study during active infection and were followed longitudinally. The receptor was isolated from a woman aged 40 to 50 with COVID-19, enrolled during active disease. The specimen was peripheral blood. The rearrangement uses TRBV9 and TRBJ2-3; TRBD2 agrees at 7 bases. CDR3 sequence: CASSVAGGRADTQYF. The DNA for the CDR3 is TGTGCCAGCAGCGTAGCCGGCGGGAGAGCAGATACGCAGTATTTT. The full variable domain, completed using reference TRBV9 and TRBJ2-3, is DSGVTQTPKHLITATGQRVTLRCSPRSGDLSVYWYQQSLDQGLQFLIQYYNGEERAKGNILERFSAQQFPDLHSELNLSSLELGDSALYFCASSVAGGRADTQYFGPGTRLTVL.